This TCR beta chain was documented in a study of cytomegalovirus exposure and HLA in healthy donors. General observations from the study: One cluster of highly shared sequence variants probably arose as a sequencing artifact. With later analysis, a missense DCLRE1C variant became linked to TCR beta V- and J-gene trimming. In a later analysis, HLA-associated beta chains showed higher expansion and lower generation probabilities than comparable chains. CMV serostatus was the only recorded immune exposure for donors.

V lost 4 bases, J lost 0 bases, and 12 bases lay in between. Germline CDR1 MNHEY, CDR2 SVGAGI. This CDR3 region has 15 residues. In the case of this clone: Its specificity is not known.

Primers included in the PCR were 60 Vbeta and 13 Jbeta primers. Sequencing used immunoSEQ multiplex PCR; TCRdb keeps in-frame clones, though not all of them. The table includes some 150,000 clones, around 74% detected once. Material for sequencing was PBMCs. The chain combines TRBV6-5 with TRBJ1-2; the D gene is possibly TRBD1 (5 bases). The sequence was obtained from a man between 18 and 29 years old in good health and CMV-seronegative. CDR3 nucleotide sequence: TGTGCCAGCAGTTCCGGGACTGAATCTAACTATGGCTACACCTTC. Protein product: CASSSGTESNYGYTF.